This T cell receptor beta chain was sequenced for a study of cytomegalovirus exposure and HLA in healthy donors. Regarding the study as a whole: TCR beta V segments were, for the most part, productive about 87% or about 30% of the time in an earlier analysis. TCR beta V- and J-gene trimming, according to a later analysis, was linked to a missense DCLRE1C variant.

As for this clone: Its matching antigen is unknown.

PCR amplification relied on 60 Vbeta primers (plus 13 Jbeta primers). The table came from immunoSEQ multiplex PCR; TCRdb's copy has only in-frame clones and leaves some out. The sample yields 150,000 to 200,000 clones, around four fifths seen once. Trimming took off 6 bases at V and 6 bases at J, with 17 bases between the two ends. The CDR3 spans 15 residues. Per the germline V gene, CDR1 is KGHSH and CDR2 is LQKENI. The sequencing sample was made of PBMCs. The V gene is TRBV18, the J gene TRBJ1-4; D is possibly TRBD1 (6 bases). The clonotype was recovered from a man younger than 35 in good health and CMV-seropositive. The CDR3 reads CASSPLLGAYEKLFF. CDR3 DNA sequence: TGTGCCAGCTCCCCCCTCCTGGGGGCGTATGAAAAACTGTTTTTT.